This TCR beta chain was captured by sequencing in a study of cytomegalovirus exposure and HLA in healthy donors. Primers included in the PCR were 60 Vbeta and 13 Jbeta primers. Here immunoSEQ multiplex PCR was the method, and the copy in TCRdb shows in-frame clones only, minus some. The data show around 160,000 clones, 60% to 80% seen once. With 2 bases removed from V and 6 bases from J, the gap between germline ends came to 7 bases. Looked up from germline, CDR1 is MNHNS and CDR2 is SASEGT. The length of the CDR3 is 12 residues. Details on this clone: As yet, its antigen is unknown.

General observations from the study: It has been reported that TCR beta sequences accurately predicted the HLA-A and HLA-B alleles of most subjects. Reported results showed that the classifier diagnosed cytomegalovirus status with high specificity and sensitivity. Later analysis associated a missense DCLRE1C variant with TCR beta V- and J-gene trimming.

Regarding donors, all were healthy bone marrow donors. V is TRBV6-1 and J is TRBJ1-2, with D uncertain. The sample was PBMCs. The sequence was obtained from a woman between 40 and 55 years old in good health and CMV-seropositive. CDR3 loop: CASSEYSDGYTF. The CDR3 coding sequence is TGTGCCAGCAGTGAATATTCAGATGGCTACACCTTC.